The TCR beta chain described here comes from a study of blood T cells in healthy people across ages. Overall study results and limits: Across the age range, TCR beta diversity per million T cells fell in a roughly linear way.

This CDR3 comprises 20 residues. The V gene end was trimmed by 6 bases and the J gene end by 7 bases; junction bases not matched to a gene: 24. The germline V gene encodes CDR1 SGHVS and CDR2 FQNEAQ. A second PCR, run for about 6 to 11 cycles, used a sample-barcoded 5' primer plus a J-beta primer mix. TCRdb re-called the 5' RACE reads through MiXCR, storing one row per CDR3 protein. The sample comprises about a million distinct CDR3 sequences, roughly 51% of which are singletons, and 20% to 25% rests with the top ten. Concerning this clonotype itself: Its antigen is undetermined.

The sequence was obtained from a woman aged 55-70 years in good health. Sequencing input: blood. This chain joins TRBV7-8 and TRBJ2-1, with 10 bases that match TRBD2. The CDR3 loop reads CASSILTGILAGWGPNEQFF. The CDR3 DNA reads TGTGCCAGCAGTATCTTAACAGGGATACTAGCGGGGTGGGGGCCAAATGAGCAGTTCTTC. The whole variable domain, remainder taken from reference TRBV7-8 and TRBJ2-1, is GAGVSQSPRYKVAKRGQDVALRCDPISGHVSLFWYQQALGQGPEFLTYFQNEAQLDKSGLPSDRFFAERPEGSVSTLKIQRTQQEDSAVYLCASSILTGILAGWGPNEQFFGPGTRLTVL.